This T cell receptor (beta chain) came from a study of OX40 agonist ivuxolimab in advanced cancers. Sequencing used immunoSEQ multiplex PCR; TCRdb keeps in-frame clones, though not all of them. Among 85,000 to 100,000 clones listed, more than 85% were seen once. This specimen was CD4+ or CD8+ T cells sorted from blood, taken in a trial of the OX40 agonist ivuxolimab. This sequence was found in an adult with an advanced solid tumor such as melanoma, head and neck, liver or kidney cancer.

CDR3 protein: CASSLTGDSNQPQHF. CDR3 nucleotides: TGTGCCAGCAGCCTCACAGGGGATAGCAATCAGCCCCAGCATTTT. The rearrangement links TRBV7-3 to TRBJ1-5; 7 nucleotides match TRBD1. Losses at the gene ends were 5 bases for V and 0 bases for J; bases not matched to a gene: 4. Looked up from germline, CDR1 is SGHTA and CDR2 is FQGTGA. The CDR3 covers 15 residues.